This T cell receptor (beta chain) was observed in a study of T cell repertoires in cytomegalovirus infection. Study results and limitations: The ex vivo response showed dominance by HLA-C-restricted CMV-specific TCR beta clonotypes.

Comments on this clonotype: Its antigen is unidentified.

TCRdb analysed the reads with MiXCR anew, one entry per CDR3 protein. The data hold 450,000 to 600,000 distinct CDR3 sequences, with roughly 12% observed a single time. The trim removed 3 bases at V and 4 bases at J, leaving 12 bases unmatched. This CDR3 contains 16 residues. CDR1 and CDR2 (germline): DFQATT, SNEGSKA (reference sequence). What was sequenced was PBMCs. The chain links TRBV20-1 to TRBJ2-3, with 8 bases that match TRBD2. The source of this sequence is a human donor in good health (CMV status not recorded). Some clones in this sample may be carry-over from other donors' samples. In nucleotides, the CDR3 is TGCAGTGCTAGGAGGGCAGCGGGAGTGTTGGCAGATACGCAGTATTTT. Translated, it gives CSARRAAGVLADTQYF.